The present T cell receptor beta chain was sequenced within a study of T cell repertoires in cytomegalovirus infection. A few counts support this clonotype. Its antigen remains unknown. TCRdb fed the reads into MiXCR, producing one record per CDR3 protein. The repertoire holds about 920,000 distinct CDR3 sequences, with under 40% as singletons. The germline gives CDR1 SGHAT, CDR2 FQNNGV. This CDR3 is 12 amino acids long. Trimming took 4 bases from V and 13 from J, leaving 16 bases between them. The J gene is TRBJ2-5, the V gene TRBV11-2; possibly TRBD2 for D (5 bases). The receptor was derived from a human donor in good health (CMV status not recorded). Some clones in this sample may be carry-over from other donors' samples. This specimen consisted of cultured CD8+ T cells from PBMCs, obtained from culture after CMV antigen stimulation. CDR3 loop: CASSSGKAIVYF. The CDR3, as DNA: TGTGCCAGCAGCTCCGGGAAGGCTATAGTGTACTTC.